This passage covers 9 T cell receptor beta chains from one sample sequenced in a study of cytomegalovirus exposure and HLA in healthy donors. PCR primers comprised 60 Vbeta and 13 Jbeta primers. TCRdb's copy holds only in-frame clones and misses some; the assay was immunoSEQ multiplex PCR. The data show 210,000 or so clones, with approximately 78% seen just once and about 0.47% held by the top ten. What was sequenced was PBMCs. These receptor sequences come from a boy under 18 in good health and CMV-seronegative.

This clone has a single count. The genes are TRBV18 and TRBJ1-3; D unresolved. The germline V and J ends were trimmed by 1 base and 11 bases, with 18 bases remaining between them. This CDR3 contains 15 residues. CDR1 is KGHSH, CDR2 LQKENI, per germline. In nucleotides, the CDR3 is TGTGCCAGCTCACCACTACAGCAGTCTGGAATGGCCATATATTTT. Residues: CASSPLQQSGMAIYF.

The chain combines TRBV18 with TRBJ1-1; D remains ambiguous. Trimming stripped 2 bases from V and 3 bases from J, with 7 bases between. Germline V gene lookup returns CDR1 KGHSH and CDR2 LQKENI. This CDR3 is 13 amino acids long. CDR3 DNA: TGTGCCAGCTCACCAGTCACTGACACTGAAGCTTTCTTT. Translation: CASSPVTDTEAFF. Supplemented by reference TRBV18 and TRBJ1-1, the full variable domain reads NAGVMQNPRHLVRRRGQEARLRCSPMKGHSHVYWYRQLPEEGLKFMVYLQKENIIDESGMPKERFSAEFPKEGPSILRIQQVVRGDSAAYFCASSPVTDTEAFFGQGTRLTVV.

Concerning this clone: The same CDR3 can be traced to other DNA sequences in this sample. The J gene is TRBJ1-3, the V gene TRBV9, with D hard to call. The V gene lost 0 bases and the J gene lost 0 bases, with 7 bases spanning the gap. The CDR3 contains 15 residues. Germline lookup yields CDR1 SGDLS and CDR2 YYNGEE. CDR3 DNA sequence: TGTGCCAGCAGCGTAGCGGGGAGCTCTGGAAACACCATATATTTT. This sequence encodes CASSVAGSSGNTIYF.

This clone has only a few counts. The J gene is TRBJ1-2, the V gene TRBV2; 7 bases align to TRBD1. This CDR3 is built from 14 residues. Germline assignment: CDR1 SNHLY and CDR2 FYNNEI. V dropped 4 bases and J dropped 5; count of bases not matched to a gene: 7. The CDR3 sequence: CASSGPTGLYGYTF. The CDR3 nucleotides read TGTGCCAGCAGTGGACCGACAGGGCTGTATGGCTACACCTTC.

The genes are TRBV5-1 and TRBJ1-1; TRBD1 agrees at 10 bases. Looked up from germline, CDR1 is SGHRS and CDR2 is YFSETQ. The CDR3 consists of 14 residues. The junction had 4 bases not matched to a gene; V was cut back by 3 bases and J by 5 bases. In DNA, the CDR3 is TGCGCCAGCAGCTGGGACAGGGGTAAGACTGAAGCTTTCTTT. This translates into CASSWDRGKTEAFF.

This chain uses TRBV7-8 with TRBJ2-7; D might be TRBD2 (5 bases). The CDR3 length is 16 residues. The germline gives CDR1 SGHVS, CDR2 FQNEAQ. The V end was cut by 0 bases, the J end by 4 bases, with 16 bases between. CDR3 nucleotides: TGTGCCAGCAGCTTAGCACCCGGCCGGGATGGTTACGAGCAGTACTTC. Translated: CASSLAPGRDGYEQYF.

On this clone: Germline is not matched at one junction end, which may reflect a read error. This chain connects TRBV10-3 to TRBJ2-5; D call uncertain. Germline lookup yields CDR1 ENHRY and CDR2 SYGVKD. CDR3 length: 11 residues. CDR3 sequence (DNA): TGTGCCAGCAGTTACGGGGAGACCCAGTACTTC. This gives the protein CASSYGETQYF.

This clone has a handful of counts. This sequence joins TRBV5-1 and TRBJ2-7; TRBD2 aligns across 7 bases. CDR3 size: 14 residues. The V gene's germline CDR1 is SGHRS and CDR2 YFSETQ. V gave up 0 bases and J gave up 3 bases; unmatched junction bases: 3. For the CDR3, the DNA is TGCGCCAGCAGCTTGGATGCGGGGGTCTACGAGCAGTACTTC. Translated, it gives CASSLDAGVYEQYF.

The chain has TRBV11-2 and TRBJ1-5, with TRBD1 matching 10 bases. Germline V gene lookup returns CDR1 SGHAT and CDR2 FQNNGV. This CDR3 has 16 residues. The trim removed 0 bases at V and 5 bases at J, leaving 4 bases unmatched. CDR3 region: CASSLDEGTGDQPQHF. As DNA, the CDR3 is TGTGCCAGCAGCTTAGATGAAGGGACAGGGGATCAGCCCCAGCATTTT.